The rows below give T cell receptor beta chains drawn from one sample of a study of a mutant IDH1 vaccine in newly diagnosed glioma. Method: immunoSEQ multiplex PCR; TCRdb's copy keeps in-frame clones and lacks some. The table records about 94,000 clones, nearly 90% of them present only once. Antigen specificity for these receptors is unknown. Here the sequenced sample was PBMCs, taken from a glioma patient whose treatment included an IDH1 peptide vaccine. These receptors were obtained from a woman between 45 and 60 years old with glioma. Both conserved end residues are part of each CDR3. D genes are given only for firm matches. Where a row states a size, it is once, few, many or the class of an expanded clone; other rows omit it.

J | V | size | D | CDR3 | DNA
TRBJ2-3 | TRBV7-9 | . | . | CASSPLGDTQYF | TGTGCCAGCAGCCCGTTGGGTGATACGCAGTATTTT
TRBJ1-4 | TRBV7-6 | . | . | CASSPVRTNEKLFF | TGTGCCAGCAGCCCGGTCCGGACTAATGAAAAACTGTTTTTT
TRBJ2-3 | TRBV30 | . | TRBD2 | CAWNLAGGPSTDTQYF | TGTGCCTGGAACCTAGCGGGAGGGCCTAGCACAGATACGCAGTATTTT
TRBJ1-1 | TRBV9 | . | . | CASSERQRNTEAFF | TGTGCCAGCAGCGAACGACAGCGGAACACTGAAGCTTTCTTT
TRBJ2-1 | TRBV5-5 | once | TRBD2 | CASSLTSGAYNEQFF | TGTGCCAGCAGCCTTACTAGCGGGGCCTACAATGAGCAGTTCTTC
TRBJ2-7 | TRBV18 | . | . | CASSQGSVSSYEQYF | TGTGCCAGCTCCCAGGGTAGCGTCAGCTCCTACGAGCAGTACTTC
TRBJ2-7 | TRBV5-1 | . | TRBD2 | CASSLWSSGAYEQYF | TGCGCCAGCAGCTTGTGGTCTAGCGGGGCCTACGAGCAGTACTTC
TRBJ2-6 | TRBV7-2 | . | . | CASSFAASGANVLTF | TGTGCCAGCAGCTTCGCAGCTTCTGGGGCCAACGTCCTGACTTTC
TRBJ2-1 | TRBV7-9 | . | . | CASSLMVSSYNEQFF | TGTGCCAGCAGCTTAATGGTGAGCTCCTACAATGAGCAGTTCTTC
TRBJ2-7 | TRBV2 | . | . | CASSRGEEREQYF | TGTGCCAGCAGCCGAGGGGAGGAGCGCGAGCAGTACTTC
TRBJ2-2 | TRBV27 | . | TRBD2 | CASSGSWATSGRGYGNTGELFF | TGTGCCAGCAGTGGGTCCTGGGCGACTAGCGGGAGAGGTTACGGGAACACCGGGGAGCTGTTTTTT
TRBJ2-1 | TRBV19 | . | TRBD2 | CASSFREGGRNLKFF | TGTGCCAGTAGTTTCAGGGAGGGCGGGAGGAATTTGAAGTTCTTC
TRBJ1-5 | TRBV5-6 | . | . | CASSARGVGQPQHF | TGTGCCAGCAGCGCGCGGGGGGTCGGCCAGCCCCAGCATTTT
TRBJ2-7 | TRBV6-1 | . | . | CASSDQTGSGEQYF | TGTGCCAGCAGTGATCAGACTGGCTCGGGCGAGCAGTACTTC
TRBJ2-1 | TRBV13 | once | TRBD2 | CASSLESALAGGGSYNEQFF | TGTGCCAGCAGCTTAGAATCTGCACTAGCGGGAGGCGGCTCCTACAATGAGCAGTTCTTC
TRBJ1-5 | TRBV28 | . | . | CASSRLESNQPQHF | TGTGCCAGCAGTAGATTAGAGAGCAATCAGCCCCAGCATTTT
TRBJ2-3 | TRBV7-9 | . | TRBD2 | CASSFLAGVGTDTQYF | TGTGCCAGCAGCTTTTTGGCGGGAGTGGGCACAGATACGCAGTATTTT
TRBJ2-7 | TRBV10-3 | . | TRBD1 | CAISDIIGTESYEQYF | TGTGCCATCAGTGATATCATAGGGACAGAATCCTACGAGCAGTACTTC
TRBJ2-5 | TRBV6-4 | . | . | CASIRSRRRSHEQYF | TGTGCCAGCATACGATCACGACGGCGTAGCCATGAGCAGTACTTC
TRBJ2-7 | TRBV4-2 | . | TRBD2 | CASSQEASGSYEQYF | TGTGCCAGCAGCCAAGAGGCTAGCGGGAGTTACGAGCAGTACTTC
TRBJ2-5 | TRBV19 | once | . | CASSMARDIQETQYF | TGTGCCAGTAGTATGGCCCGGGACATCCAAGAGACCCAGTACTTC
TRBJ1-5 | TRBV28 | . | TRBD1 | CASRPIDRDNQPQHF | TGTGCCAGCAGACCCATAGACAGGGACAATCAGCCCCAGCATTTT
TRBJ1-1 | TRBV7-9 | . | . | CASRGGRTEAFF | TGTGCCAGCAGGGGGGGAAGGACTGAAGCTTTCTTT
TRBJ2-4 | TRBV5-4 | . | . | CASTRSGGRGNIQYF | TGTGCCAGCACCCGTTCTGGGGGGAGAGGCAACATTCAGTACTTC
TRBJ2-1 | TRBV5-1 | . | . | CASSLAGRVDNEQFF | TGCGCCAGCAGCTTGGCCGGGCGGGTAGACAATGAGCAGTTCTTC
TRBJ2-7 | TRBV6-1 | . | . | CASTNRQATSYEQYF | TGTGCCAGCACGAATAGACAGGCGACCTCCTACGAGCAGTACTTC
TRBJ1-2 | TRBV6-5 | . | . | CASSYLTGINYGYTF | TGTGCCAGCAGTTACCTCACAGGGATCAACTATGGCTACACCTTC
TRBJ2-3 | TRBV28 | . | . | CASITAATSTDTQYF | TGTGCCAGTATCACAGCGGCAACTAGCACAGATACGCAGTATTTT
TRBJ2-1 | TRBV29-1 | . | TRBD1 | CSGNDRGLGNEQFF | TGCAGCGGGAATGACAGGGGGCTGGGGAATGAGCAGTTCTTC
TRBJ1-5 | TRBV27 | . | . | CASSWNGQGNQPQHF | TGTGCCAGCAGCTGGAACGGCCAGGGCAATCAGCCCCAGCATTTT
TRBJ1-3 | TRBV30 | . | . | CAWTRQSSGNTIYF | TGTGCCTGGACACGACAGAGCTCTGGAAACACCATATATTTT
TRBJ2-7 | TRBV30 | once | TRBD2 | CAWSGGSGRSEQYF | TGTGCCTGGAGTGGGGGTAGCGGGAGAAGCGAGCAGTACTTC
TRBJ1-4 | TRBV9 | . | . | CASSVPGSEKLFF | TGTGCCAGCAGCGTCCCAGGGAGTGAAAAACTGTTTTTT
TRBJ2-3 | TRBV2 | . | . | CASSSGTTPDTQYF | TGTGCCAGCAGTTCTGGGACAACCCCAGATACGCAGTATTTT
TRBJ2-1 | TRBV19 | once | TRBD2 | CASSPLAGLREEQFF | TGTGCCAGTAGTCCATTAGCGGGACTGAGAGAGGAGCAGTTCTTC
TRBJ2-7 | TRBV11-1 | once | TRBD1 | CASSLRDREFEQYF | TGTGCCAGCAGCCTCCGGGACAGGGAGTTCGAGCAGTACTTC
TRBJ2-1 | TRBV18 | . | . | CASSPPPSAGNNEQFF | TGTGCCAGCTCACCACCGCCTAGCGCGGGGAACAATGAGCAGTTCTTC
TRBJ1-2 | TRBV28 | . | . | CASSSYLTGSYGYTF | TGTGCCAGCAGTTCCTATCTGACAGGTTCCTATGGCTACACCTTC
TRBJ2-1 | TRBV7-6 | . | TRBD2 | CASSLGSGTSNEQFF | TGTGCCAGCAGCTTAGGAAGCGGGACCTCCAATGAGCAGTTCTTC
TRBJ1-5 | TRBV7-3 | . | TRBD1 | CASSPTGAGQPQHF | TGTGCCAGCAGCCCAACAGGGGCGGGGCAGCCCCAGCATTTT
TRBJ2-7 | TRBV29-1 | . | TRBD1 | CSVRDRGPYEQYF | TGCAGCGTCCGGGACAGGGGACCCTACGAGCAGTACTTC
TRBJ1-5 | TRBV6-1 | . | TRBD1 | CASSEDRGFYQPQHF | TGTGCCAGCAGTGAAGACAGGGGGTTTTATCAGCCCCAGCATTTT